This note documents a single TCR beta chain sequence. The data derive from a study of blood T cell repertoires in COVID-19. As processed by the authors: For nucleated cells, counts were estimated from reference gene primer amplification. Profiled with immunoSEQ multiplex PCR; TCRdb holds only in-frame clones, not every one. The DNA gave D and trimming, while V, J and clone size come from that table. In the table there are 150,000 to 200,000 clones, roughly four fifths of which are singletons. The CDR3 consists of 17 residues. Per germline, CDR1 SGHKS and CDR2 YYEKEE (reference sequence). Trimming stripped 1 base from V and 0 bases from J, with 11 bases between. All enrollees were about 18 to 89 years old and from about 25 US areas. Cohorts were based on clinical histories the participants reported.

The sequence derives from a man between 50 and 59 years old who had recovered from COVID-19. Sequencing was performed on PBMCs or T cells enriched from blood (not recorded which). This sequence joins TRBV5-5 and TRBJ2-6, with D perhaps TRBD1 (5 bases). This chain's CDR3 is CASSLIGASSGANVLTF. The CDR3 DNA follows: TGTGCCAGCAGCTTGATAGGGGCGAGCTCTGGGGCCAACGTCCTGACTTTC.